These 24 T cell receptor beta chains came from one sample sequenced in a study of control samples from healthy donors and cancer patients. Profiled with immunoSEQ multiplex PCR; TCRdb holds only in-frame clones, not every one. Of around 100,000 clones in the sample, more than 75% were seen once. Sequencing input: blood. These receptors were collected from a woman aged 45-60 years in good health.

The chain employs TRBV3-1 (or the pseudogene TRBV3-2) and TRBJ2-6, with TRBD2 as a possible D gene (6 bases). The CDR3 extends over 15 amino acids. Germline assignment: CDR1 LGHDT and CDR2 YNNKEL (reference sequence). V was pared by 2 bases and J by 1 base, with 6 bases between. The CDR3 loop is CASSQLASGANVLTF. CDR3 coding DNA: TGTGCCAGCAGCCAACTAGCGTCTGGGGCCAACGTCCTGACTTTC.

The CDR3 spells CASSNRGGGGNTEAFF. Here the CDR3 DNA reads TGTGCCAGCAGCAATAGGGGCGGGGGCGGAAACACTGAAGCTTTCTTT. This chain uses TRBV7-9 with TRBJ1-1, with a weak D call TRBD1 (6 bases). The CDR3 runs to 16 residues. CDR1 is SEHNR, CDR2 FQNEAQ, per germline (reference sequence). V lost 5 bases and J 2 bases, leaving 18 bases between the germline ends.

The chain links TRBV6-1 to TRBJ2-7; D gene unclear. The ends were cut back, 2 bases at V and 9 bases at J, with 14 bases in the middle. CDR3 length equals 13 residues. The germline CDR1 and CDR2 sequences are MNHNS and SASEGT. The CDR3 is CASSEWTMARQYF. CDR3 DNA: TGTGCCAGCAGTGAATGGACGATGGCTCGGCAGTACTTC.

As DNA, the CDR3 is TGTGCCAGCAGCTTAGTTCTAGCGGGGGCCGGCGATGGGAAGACCCAGTACTTC. This codes for CASSLVLAGAGDGKTQYF. The gene calls are TRBV11-2 and TRBJ2-5; the match to TRBD2 covers 10 bases. Germline assignment: CDR1 SGHAT and CDR2 FQNNGV. CDR3 size: 18 residues. The junction had 14 bases not matched to a gene; V was cut back by 1 base and J by 6 bases.

The V gene is TRBV11-2, the J gene TRBJ1-1; D remains unclear. The V gene lost 5 bases and the J gene lost 6 bases, with 10 bases spanning the gap. This CDR3 region has 12 residues. Germline CDR1 and CDR2: SGHAT and FQNNGV. The CDR3 spells CASSPGRAEAFF. The CDR3 bases are TGTGCCAGCAGCCCCGGACGGGCTGAAGCTTTCTTT.

V is TRBV11-2 and J is TRBJ1-3; D remains unclear. With 5 bases removed from V and 0 bases from J, the gap between germline ends came to 14 bases. Germline CDR1 is SGHAT and CDR2 is FQNNGV. CDR3 length equals 16 residues. The DNA for the CDR3 is TGTGCCAGCAGCCCTAGCGCGGGGATCTCTGGAAACACCATATATTTT. Encoded protein: CASSPSAGISGNTIYF.

The rearrangement links TRBV7-8 to TRBJ1-6; D is unresolved. Germline V gives CDR1 SGHVS, CDR2 FQNEAQ. Trimming removed 6 bases at V and 8 bases at J, with 8 bases between. The CDR3 has 12 amino acids. The CDR3 protein is CASREPDSPLHF. CDR3 DNA sequence: TGTGCCAGCAGGGAGCCTGATTCACCCCTCCACTTT.

This sequence joins TRBV6-5 and TRBJ2-5; D possibly corresponds to TRBD1 (6 bases). Trimming removed 5 bases at V and 5 bases at J, with 15 bases between. The CDR3 runs to 14 residues. Germline values: CDR1 MNHEY, CDR2 SVGAGI. The CDR3 spells CASSLNRERETQYF. CDR3 coding DNA: TGTGCCAGCAGTCTCAACAGGGAACGGGAGACCCAGTACTTC.

This chain uses TRBV6-1 with TRBJ1-6, with D perhaps TRBD1 (5 bases). CDR3 size: 14 residues. The V gene's germline CDR1 is MNHNS and CDR2 SASEGT. Trimming cost V 2 bases and J 6 bases, with 8 bases left between them. CDR3 in DNA: TGTGCCAGCAGTGAACGACAGTTTAATTCACCCCTCCACTTT. As protein: CASSERQFNSPLHF.

This clone was seen just once. The gene calls are TRBV10-2 and TRBJ2-3, with D possibly being TRBD2 (6 bases). CDR3 length equals 14 residues. V gave up 7 bases and J gave up 1 base, with 12 bases separating them. Germline V gene lookup returns CDR1 WSHSY and CDR2 SAAADI. CDR3 sequence: CASKEGGGTDTQYF. CDR3 in DNA: TGCGCCAGCAAAGAGGGAGGTGGCACAGATACGCAGTATTTT.

For the CDR3, the DNA is TGTGCCAGCAGTGTTACTAGCGGGAGGAGCACAGATACGCAGTATTTT. Translation gives CASSVTSGRSTDTQYF. The J gene is TRBJ2-3, the V gene TRBV25-1; 12 bases align to TRBD2. The CDR3 spans 16 residues. Trimming at V came to 4 bases and at J to 0 bases, leaving 2 bases not matched to a gene. Per the germline V gene, CDR1 is MGHDK and CDR2 is SYGVNS.

This chain connects TRBV3-1 (or the pseudogene TRBV3-2) to TRBJ2-1; 10 nucleotides match TRBD2. There are 16 residues in the CDR3. V shed 1 base and J 4 bases; nucleotides not matched to a gene: 4. Germline CDR1 LGHDT, CDR2 YNNKEL (reference sequence). CDR3 amino acids: CASSQGVAGGYNEQFF. DNA for the CDR3: TGTGCCAGCAGCCAAGGTGTAGCGGGGGGATACAATGAGCAGTTCTTC.

This chain uses TRBV5-6 with TRBJ2-5; no definite D call. CDR3 length equals 15 residues. Trimming left V 1 base short and J 1 base short, with 11 bases between. Germline V gives CDR1 SGHDT, CDR2 YYEEEE. CDR3 protein: CASSLRQNSQETQYF. CDR3 DNA: TGTGCCAGCAGCTTGAGGCAAAACAGCCAAGAGACCCAGTACTTC.

The genes are TRBV7-6 and TRBJ1-3, with D possibly matching TRBD1 (5 bases). The CDR3 is 17 residues long. The germline gives CDR1 SGHVS, CDR2 FNYEAQ. Trimming pared 2 bases from V and 0 bases from J, leaving 14 bases between. This CDR3 reads CASSLFATASSGNTIYF. The CDR3 DNA follows: TGTGCCAGCAGCTTATTCGCGACAGCAAGCTCTGGAAACACCATATATTTT.

V and J are TRBV27 and TRBJ2-6; D gene uncertain. The germline V gene encodes CDR1 MNHEY and CDR2 SMNVEV (reference sequence). This CDR3 is 16 amino acids long. The V end lost 6 bases, the J end lost 0 bases, and 12 bases lay between the germline ends. This chain's CDR3 is CASSLAGSSGANVLTF. The DNA of the CDR3 is TGTGCCAGCAGCTTAGCCGGGTCCTCTGGGGCCAACGTCCTGACTTTC.

V is TRBV30 and J is TRBJ2-7; TRBD2 is a possible D gene (7 bases). Germline CDR1 GTSNPN, CDR2 SVGIG (reference sequence). Trimming pared 3 bases from V and 6 bases from J, leaving 15 bases between. This CDR3 region has 13 residues. CDR3 region: CAWSPLGGLEQYV. The CDR3, as DNA: TGTGCCTGGAGCCCGCTGGGGGGGCTCGAGCAGTACGTC.

The V call is TRBV6-6, the J call TRBJ1-4; TRBD1 is a possible D gene (6 bases). This CDR3 comprises 14 residues. Trimming took 6 bases from V and 3 from J, leaving 11 bases between them. Germline V lookup: CDR1 MNHNY, CDR2 SVGAGI (reference sequence). The DNA for the CDR3 is TGTGCCAGCAGCACAGGGTCGGCTAATGAAAAACTGTTTTTT. Its translation is CASSTGSANEKLFF.

The chain links TRBV3-1 (or the pseudogene TRBV3-2) to TRBJ1-5, with D maybe TRBD1 (5 bases). This CDR3 spans 16 amino acids. Germline loops: CDR1 LGHDT, CDR2 YNNKEL (reference sequence). With 3 bases removed from V and 3 bases from J, the gap between germline ends came to 15 bases. The chain's CDR3 is CASSQTWGVANQPQHF. As DNA, the CDR3 is TGTGCCAGCAGCCAGACATGGGGGGTTGCCAATCAGCCCCAGCATTTT.

This clone was counted between two and nine times. This chain connects TRBV12-3 or TRBV12-4 to TRBJ2-3; D unclear. The CDR3 is made up of 13 amino acids. The V end lost 1 base, the J end lost 2 bases, and 4 bases lay between the germline ends. The CDR3 sequence: CASSLGHTDTQYF. The CDR3 nucleotides read TGTGCCAGCAGTTTAGGTCACACAGATACGCAGTATTTT.

This chain connects TRBV12-5 to TRBJ1-5; D remains unclear. This CDR3 is 12 amino acids long. Trimming removed 4 bases from V and 3 bases from J, with 4 bases in between. Germline-derived CDR1 and CDR2 are LGHNT and FRNRAP. The CDR3 reads CASGSPNQPQHF. DNA of the CDR3: TGTGCTAGTGGTTCCCCCAATCAGCCCCAGCATTTT. The entire variable domain, with the rest obtained from reference TRBV12-5 and TRBJ1-5, is as follows: DARVTQTPRHKVTEMGQEVTMRCQPILGHNTVFWYRQTMMQGLELLAYFRNRAPLDDSGMPKDRFSAEMPDATLATLKIQPSEPRDSAVYFCASGSPNQPQHFGDGTRLSIL.

This clone occurred once. The J gene is TRBJ2-2, the V gene TRBV6-4; 7 bases map to TRBD1. Per the germline V gene, CDR1 is MRHNA and CDR2 is SNTAGT. The CDR3 spans 16 residues. V lost 3 bases to trimming and J lost 4 bases; unmatched junction nucleotides: 8. CDR3 loop: CASSENRQGGTGELFF. The CDR3 region has the DNA TGTGCCAGCAGTGAGAACCGACAGGGCGGCACCGGGGAGCTGTTTTTT.

The chain recombines TRBV4-1 with TRBJ1-5; no firm D call. Germline-derived CDR1 and CDR2 are MGHRA and YSYEKL. CDR3 length: 14 residues. Trimming left V 2 bases short and J 4 bases short, with 9 bases between. The CDR3 region is CASSQQDRNQPQHF. DNA of the CDR3: TGCGCCAGCAGCCAACAGGACCGTAATCAGCCCCAGCATTTT.

Remarks on this clone: This sample also contains other DNA sequences that code for the same CDR3. The chain couples TRBV18 to TRBJ2-3, with D perhaps TRBD2 (6 bases). Germline CDR1 KGHSH, CDR2 LQKENI. The V end lost 3 bases, the J end lost 4 bases, and 8 bases lay between the germline ends. The length of the CDR3 is 13 residues. The DNA for the CDR3 is TGTGCCAGCTCACCCGGAGGGGCAGATACGCAGTATTTT. Residues: CASSPGGADTQYF.

This rearrangement joins TRBV13 to TRBJ2-7, with D unclear. V lost 4 bases, J lost 3 bases, and 7 bases lay in between. The CDR3 has 12 amino acids. The germline V gene encodes CDR1 PRHDT and CDR2 FYEKMQ (reference sequence). CDR3 sequence reads: CASSSMGYEQYF. The CDR3 DNA sequence: TGTGCCAGCAGCTCGATGGGCTACGAGCAGTACTTC.